These 7 T cell receptor beta chains share one sample of origin, sequenced in a study of OX40 agonist ivuxolimab in advanced cancers. TCRdb's copy holds only in-frame clones and misses some; the assay was immunoSEQ multiplex PCR. The table lists over 15,000 clones, about 90% of them singletons, with roughly 15% in the top ten. The specimen comprised CD4+ or CD8+ T cells sorted from blood, sampled in a trial of the OX40 agonist ivuxolimab. The receptors shown here come from an adult with an advanced solid tumor such as melanoma, head and neck, liver or kidney cancer.

The rearrangement links TRBV6-5 to TRBJ2-7; 8 nucleotides line up with TRBD2. The CDR3 is made up of 15 amino acids. Germline trimming cut 6 bases from V and 1 base from J; bases unmatched to any gene: 8. Germline loops: CDR1 MNHEY, CDR2 SVGAGI. The CDR3 DNA follows: TGTGCCAGCAGAATAACTGCGGGGGGTTCCTACGAGCAGTACTTC. It specifies CASRITAGGSYEQYF.

The chain recombines TRBV6-5 with TRBJ2-2; D tentatively reads TRBD1 or TRBD2 (5 bases each). Germline CDR1 and CDR2: MNHEY and SVGAGI. V lost 5 bases and J 6 bases, leaving 13 bases between the germline ends. This CDR3 comprises 14 residues. The CDR3 DNA reads as TGTGCCAGCAGTACTGCCTCGGGGCCCGGGGAGCTGTTTTTT. Protein: CASSTASGPGELFF.

This chain joins TRBV19 and TRBJ2-1; TRBD1 might be the D (5 bases). This CDR3 is 12 amino acids long. V was cut by 4 bases and J by 12 bases, with 13 bases left in between. Germline V CDR1 and CDR2: LNHDA, SQIVND (reference sequence). CDR3 coding DNA: TGTGCCAGTAGTAGGACACCTTCCCCGCAGTTCTTC. Amino acids: CASSRTPSPQFF.

The chain has TRBV18 and TRBJ1-2; 12 bases are shared with TRBD1. The J segment lost 6 bases and the V segment lost 5 bases, leaving 19 bases of the junction unmatched. The V gene's germline CDR1 is KGHSH and CDR2 LQKENI. The CDR3 is made up of 19 amino acids. The DNA of the CDR3 is TGTGCCAGCTCAATAGGAATAACCGGGACAGGGGGCCTGAGGGATGGCTACACCTTC. It is translated as CASSIGITGTGGLRDGYTF.

This clone has just a few counts. The chain carries TRBV6-6 and TRBJ1-5; D possibly corresponds to TRBD1 (5 bases). This CDR3 is 13 amino acids long. The ends were cut back, 2 bases at V and 6 bases at J, with 8 bases in the middle. Germline CDR1 MNHNY, CDR2 SVGAGI (reference sequence). The CDR3 reads CASSYEGVQPQHF. The CDR3 DNA follows: TGTGCCAGCAGTTACGAAGGGGTTCAGCCCCAGCATTTT.

The rearrangement joins TRBV7-3 to TRBJ2-1; no clear D. V was clipped by 2 bases and J by 2 bases, with 13 bases between them. This CDR3 is built from 16 residues. The germline V gene has CDR1 SGHTA and CDR2 FQGTGA. CDR3 in DNA: TGTGCCAGCAGCTTAGGTGTGGCGGTTCCCTACAATGAGCAGTTCTTC. Translated: CASSLGVAVPYNEQFF.

The rearrangement uses TRBV2 and TRBJ1-4, with 9 bases that match TRBD1. Germline V gene sequence: CDR1 SNHLY, CDR2 FYNNEI. The CDR3 totals 14 residues. Unmatched junction bases numbered 12, after V lost 7 bases and J lost 12 bases. The CDR3 nucleotides read TGTGCCAGCAATTGGGACAGGGACGCAGGGGAACTGTTTTTT. Amino acid sequence: CASNWDRDAGELFF.